This TCR beta chain was recovered during a study of response to subunit inactivated influenza vaccine. Between the trimmed V and J ends, which lost 2 bases and 8 bases, there was a span of 4 bases. From germline, CDR1 is MNHEY and CDR2 SVGAGI. The CDR3 has 11 amino acids. Turning to this clonotype: Its antigen remains unknown.

Study findings and constraints: Each seasonal influenza vaccination, the authors suggested, recruits few new T cells.

Each CDR3 protein gets one entry after TCRdb re-called the RT-PCR reads with MiXCR. This sample has 500,000 to 600,000 distinct CDR3 sequences, with 16% found just once. The TCR sequence derives from a man aged 50-75 years who received an inactivated influenza vaccine. The V and J genes are TRBV6-5 and TRBJ2-4; D is undetermined. The specimen was CD4+ T cells sorted from PBMCs, collected roughly 24 months after vaccination. The CDR3, as DNA: TGTGCCAGCAGTTACATGGACATTCAGTACTTC. Translating it yields CASSYMDIQYF.